This T cell receptor (beta chain) originates from a study of cytomegalovirus exposure and HLA in healthy donors. Study-wide findings and caveats: An analysis done earlier found most TCR beta V segments productive about 90% or about 30% of the time. Indistinguishability led to the exclusion of some V segments, TRBV6-2 and TRBV6-3 included.

The PCR was carried out with 60 Vbeta primers and 13 Jbeta primers. Here immunoSEQ multiplex PCR was the method, and the copy in TCRdb shows in-frame clones only, minus some. This sample's table has approximately 140,000 clones. V was trimmed by 3 bases and J by 1 base, leaving 15 bases between them. This CDR3 has 16 residues. CDR1 and CDR2 (germline): MDHEN, SYDVKM. About this clone: Its antigen is still unknown.

The TCR originated in a woman aged 50 to 60 in good health and CMV-seronegative. The rearrangement joins TRBV28 to TRBJ1-2; no clear D. The sample was PBMCs. In DNA form, the CDR3 reads TGTGCCAGCAGTTTCTATTCGGACTGGAATAACTATGGCTACACCTTC. This gives the protein CASSFYSDWNNYGYTF.